These 11 T cell receptor beta chains came from one sample sequenced in a study of blood T cells in healthy people across ages. A sample-barcoded 5' primer and a J-beta primer mix were used in a second PCR of about 6 to 12 cycles. In TCRdb, the 5' RACE reads were re-called with MiXCR into one record per CDR3 protein. The table records hundreds of thousands of distinct CDR3 sequences, over 20% of them present only once. Sequenced: blood. The source is an older man in good health.

At least ten counts were recorded for this clonotype. CDR3 sequence: CASSLELETQYF. CDR3 in DNA: TGTGCCAGCAGCTTAGAGTTAGAGACCCAGTACTTC. The chain has TRBV11-2 and TRBJ2-5, with D uncertain. The CDR3 totals 12 residues. Between the trimmed V and J ends, which lost 0 bases and 4 bases, there was a span of 3 bases. The germline V gene has CDR1 SGHAT and CDR2 FQNNGV.

In its sample, this clonotype was seen a few times. The genes are TRBV29-1 and TRBJ2-3; 11 bases map to TRBD2. The V gene end was trimmed by 4 bases and the J gene end by 5 bases; junction bases not matched to a gene: 5. The CDR3 consists of 14 residues. CDR1 and CDR2 from the germline V gene are SQVTM and ANQGSEA. This CDR3 is CSVGVTSGIDTQYF. In DNA, the CDR3 is TGCAGCGTTGGTGTGACTAGCGGGATAGATACGCAGTATTTT.

The genes are TRBV28 and TRBJ2-3, with D perhaps TRBD1 (5 bases). V lost 6 bases to trimming and J lost 4 bases, with 14 bases between them. The CDR3 loop spans 14 amino acids. Germline V gives CDR1 MDHEN, CDR2 SYDVKM. The CDR3 DNA follows: TGTGCCAGCAGCCTAGGGGCTCATGCAGATACGCAGTATTTT. It encodes CASSLGAHADTQYF.

V and J are TRBV12-3 or TRBV12-4 and TRBJ2-2, with D unclear. V was clipped by 2 bases and J by 4 bases, with 8 bases between them. This CDR3 has 14 residues. DNA of the CDR3: TGTGCCAGCAGTTTACGCTCCCGCACCGGGGAGCTGTTTTTT. Residues: CASSLRSRTGELFF.

The V call is TRBV11-2, the J call TRBJ2-2, with 8 nucleotides matching TRBD2. The CDR3 consists of 17 residues. V trimming: 0 bases; J trimming: 1 base; junction bases outside the gene matches: 4. Germline-derived CDR1 and CDR2 are SGHAT and FQNNGV. DNA of the CDR3: TGTGCCAGCAGCTTAGAAAGACTAGCGTTGAACACCGGGGAGCTGTTTTTT. Its protein product is CASSLERLALNTGELFF.

This clonotype was observed a few times. The CDR3 spells CATSDLPGLAGYNEQFF. For the CDR3, the DNA is TGTGCCACCAGTGACCTCCCCGGACTAGCGGGGTACAATGAGCAGTTCTTC. J is TRBJ2-1 and V is TRBV24-1; 12 nucleotides match TRBD2. The CDR3 totals 17 residues. CDR1 and CDR2 from the germline V gene are KGHDR and SFDVKD. V shed 4 bases and J 4 bases; nucleotides not matched to a gene: 7.

The sample holds a few counts of this clonotype. This likely comes from a read error, as the CDR3 has no conserved phenylalanine or tryptophan at its end. No DNA is shown, since the ends of the CDR3 on it are uncertain; the CDR3 is the one TCRdb lists. The CDR3 is CASSRSRGPPVL. The chain employs TRBV28 and TRBJ2-5; the DNA was not used to check the table's D call, TRBD2. Counting both end residues, the CDR3 totals 12 amino acids. Germline V gives CDR1 MDHEN, CDR2 SYDVKM.

In this sample, this clonotype turned up once. The chain recombines TRBV7-2 with TRBJ2-1; tentatively, D is TRBD1 (6 bases). The V gene lost 0 bases and the J gene lost 2 bases, with 8 bases spanning the gap. CDR1 and CDR2 (germline): SGHTA, FQGNSA. The length of the CDR3 is 15 residues. CDR3 in amino acids: CASSLAWGPYNEQFF. In DNA form, the CDR3 reads TGTGCCAGCAGCTTAGCATGGGGGCCCTACAATGAGCAGTTCTTC.

About this clonotype itself: Since the CDR3 does not end with the conserved phenylalanine or tryptophan, this likely comes from a read error. The chain carries TRBV18 and TRBJ1-5; D might be TRBD1 (6 bases). Trimming stripped 6 bases from V and 4 bases from J, with 16 bases between. Germline V gene data show CDR1 as KGHSH and CDR2 as LQKENI. This CDR3 has 15 residues. As DNA, the CDR3 is TGTGCCAGCTCGCTGGCCACAGGGTGGAATCAGCCCCAGCATCTT. It is translated as CASSLATGWNQPQHL.

This clonotype was detected many times. One junction end disagrees with the germline gene, perhaps due to a read error. The chain has TRBV5-1 and TRBJ2-7; 7 bases are a match to TRBD2. The V gene's germline CDR1 is SGHRS and CDR2 YFSETQ. The CDR3 has 15 amino acids. CDR3 sequence: CASSLAASGTYEQYF. The CDR3, as DNA: TGTGCCAGCAGTTTAGCCGCTAGCGGAACCTACGAGCAGTACTTC.

This clonotype was picked up a small number of times. The J gene is TRBJ2-5, the V gene TRBV5-1, with 8 bases matching TRBD2. CDR1 and CDR2 (germline): SGHRS, YFSETQ. After removal of 1 base from V and 7 bases from J, the junction contained 9 bases not matched to a gene. This CDR3 spans 15 amino acids. CDR3 loop: CASSLPGLEKATQYF. CDR3 DNA sequence: TGCGCCAGCAGCTTGCCGGGACTAGAAAAAGCGACCCAGTACTTC.